The source of this T cell receptor beta chain is a study of T cells in Graves' hyperthyroidism and ophthalmopathy. Study as a whole: Peripheral blood samples were taken at initial diagnosis, prior to any treatment.

TCR beta CDR3 sequences were amplified from RNA transcripts. TCR CDR3 regions were first amplified by RT-PCR with HTBI primers. MiXCR, run by TCRdb on the multiplex PCR reads, gives a single entry per CDR3 protein. The sample has hundreds of thousands of distinct CDR3 sequences; roughly 32% are singletons. Study results and caveats: Separating ophthalmopathy from stable hyperthyroidism was achieved by a 13 V-J model.

With respect to this clonotype: Its antigen is unknown.

The V end was cut by 6 bases, the J end by 5 bases, with 19 bases between. CDR3 length: 15 residues. The sequencing sample was made of blood. V is TRBV12-3 or TRBV12-4 and J is TRBJ2-5; a weak D match, TRBD1 (6 bases). The TCR comes from a woman aged 40 to 50 with Graves' hyperthyroidism. The CDR3 sequence: CASRSGAHIFETQYF. CDR3 in DNA: TGTGCCAGCAGGTCAGGGGCGCATATATTCGAGACCCAGTACTTC.